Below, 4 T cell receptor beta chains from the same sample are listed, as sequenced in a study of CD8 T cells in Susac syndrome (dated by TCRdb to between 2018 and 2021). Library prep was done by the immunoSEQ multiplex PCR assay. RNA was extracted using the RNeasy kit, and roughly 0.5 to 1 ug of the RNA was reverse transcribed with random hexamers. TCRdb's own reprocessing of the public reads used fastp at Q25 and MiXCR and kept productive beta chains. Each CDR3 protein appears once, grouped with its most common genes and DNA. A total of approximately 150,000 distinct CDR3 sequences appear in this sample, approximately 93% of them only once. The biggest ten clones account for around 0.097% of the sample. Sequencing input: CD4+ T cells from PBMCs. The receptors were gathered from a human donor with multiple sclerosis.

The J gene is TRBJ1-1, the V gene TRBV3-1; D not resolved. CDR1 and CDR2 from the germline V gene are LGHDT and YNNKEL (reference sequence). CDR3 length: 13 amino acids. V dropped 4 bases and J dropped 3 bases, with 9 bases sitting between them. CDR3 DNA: TGTGCCAGCAGCCGTGGGTCCTACACTGAAGCTTTCTTT. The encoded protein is CASSRGSYTEAFF.

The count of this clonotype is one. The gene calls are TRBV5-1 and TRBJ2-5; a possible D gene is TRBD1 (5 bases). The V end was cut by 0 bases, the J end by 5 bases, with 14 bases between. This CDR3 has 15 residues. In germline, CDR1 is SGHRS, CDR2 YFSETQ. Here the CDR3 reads CASSLVSGQMETQYF. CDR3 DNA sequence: TGCGCCAGCAGCTTGGTATCAGGGCAGATGGAGACCCAGTACTTC.

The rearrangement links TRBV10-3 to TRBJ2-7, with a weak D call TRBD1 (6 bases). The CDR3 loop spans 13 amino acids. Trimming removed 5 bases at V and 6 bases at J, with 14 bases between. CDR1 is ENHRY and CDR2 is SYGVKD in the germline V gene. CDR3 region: CAISPGTHGEQYF. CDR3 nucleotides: TGTGCCATCAGTCCCGGGACACACGGCGAGCAGTACTTC.

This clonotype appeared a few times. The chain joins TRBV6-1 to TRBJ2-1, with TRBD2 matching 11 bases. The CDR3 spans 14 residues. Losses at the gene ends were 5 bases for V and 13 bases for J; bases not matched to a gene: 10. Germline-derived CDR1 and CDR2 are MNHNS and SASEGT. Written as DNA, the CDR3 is TGTGCCAGCAGTTACCAGACTAGCGGGACGGCACAGTTCTTC. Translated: CASSYQTSGTAQFF.